The next 9 T cell receptor beta chains were all read from a single sample in a study of blood T cell repertoires in COVID-19. Data came from immunoSEQ multiplex PCR; TCRdb stores just in-frame clones and leaves some out. The data contain about 280,000 clones, over 75% of them singletons. The sequenced sample was peripheral blood. The origin of the receptors is a human donor in a cohort sampled during active COVID-19.

The chain has TRBV6-5 and TRBJ1-5, with 8 bases lining up with TRBD1. Germline values: CDR1 MNHEY, CDR2 SVGAGI. V dropped 6 bases and J dropped 7; count of bases not matched to a gene: 11. This CDR3 has 15 amino acids. CDR3: CASSDRGTTRQPQHF. The CDR3 DNA reads as TGTGCCAGCAGCGACAGGGGCACCACAAGGCAGCCCCAGCATTTT.

The chain combines TRBV24-1 with TRBJ2-2; weak D call: TRBD2 (5 bases). Trimming cost V 6 bases and J 6 bases, with 7 bases left between them. Germline V lookup: CDR1 KGHDR, CDR2 SFDVKD. The CDR3 is 12 amino acids. The CDR3 DNA reads TGTGCCACCAGTAGAGGGTCCGGGGAGCTGTTTTTT. Amino acids: CATSRGSGELFF.

This chain connects TRBV5-5 to TRBJ2-7; possibly TRBD2 for D (5 bases). Deletions cut 2 bases from V and 3 bases from J, with 6 bases between. The CDR3 is 12 residues long. Germline loops: CDR1 SGHKS, CDR2 YYEKEE (reference sequence). Here the CDR3 reads CASSFEGYEQYF. CDR3 nucleotides: TGTGCCAGCAGCTTTGAGGGCTACGAGCAGTACTTC.

The genes are TRBV5-1 and TRBJ2-2, with a tentative D call TRBD1 (6 bases). Germline V gene lookup returns CDR1 SGHRS and CDR2 YFSETQ. Trimming cost V 4 bases and J 3 bases, with 10 bases left between them. There are 14 residues in the CDR3. The CDR3 is CASSPDSYTGELFF. The CDR3 DNA reads TGCGCCAGCAGCCCGGACAGTTACACCGGGGAGCTGTTTTTT.

This chain connects TRBV4-3 to TRBJ1-2; D is uncertain. CDR3 size: 11 residues. Germline loops: CDR1 LGHNA, CDR2 YSLEER. Between the trimmed V and J ends, which lost 4 bases and 9 bases, there was a span of 9 bases. The CDR3 DNA reads TGCGCCAGCAGCCTTGGAGGCAGCTACACCTTC. This gives the protein CASSLGGSYTF.

The rearrangement joins TRBV4-1 to TRBJ2-2; the match to TRBD2 covers 8 bases. The CDR3 has 15 amino acids. Trimming took 3 bases from V and 8 from J; bases not matched to a gene: 8. Germline V gene lookup returns CDR1 MGHRA and CDR2 YSYEKL. This chain's CDR3 is CASSHSGRGRGELFF. The CDR3 DNA reads as TGCGCCAGCAGCCACAGCGGGAGAGGGAGGGGGGAGCTGTTTTTT.

The chain joins TRBV12-3 or TRBV12-4 to TRBJ1-2; perhaps TRBD1 as D (5 bases). With 7 bases removed from V and 7 bases from J, the gap between germline ends came to 16 bases. CDR3 size: 13 residues. In nucleotides, the CDR3 is TGTGCCAGCACCCTTGGCCCCACAGGTGGCTACACCTTC. Protein sequence: CASTLGPTGGYTF.

V usage is TRBV7-9 and J usage is TRBJ1-5, with D uncertain. Germline V lookup: CDR1 SEHNR, CDR2 FQNEAQ (reference sequence). Trimming shortened V by 5 bases and J by 2 bases, and 10 bases separated the two germline ends. The CDR3 extends over 14 amino acids. The CDR3 region is CASSTEGGNQPQHF. For the CDR3, the DNA is TGTGCCAGCAGCACGGAGGGAGGCAATCAGCCCCAGCATTTT.

V gene TRBV7-2 combines with J gene TRBJ2-3; TRBD2 aligns across 9 bases. The ends lost 4 bases at V and 10 bases at J; junction bases unmatched: 9. This CDR3 has 14 residues. CDR1 SGHTA and CDR2 FQGNSA come from the germline V gene. CDR3 coding DNA: TGTGCCAGCAGCTACGACTGGACTAGCGCGTCGCAGTATTTT. It yields the protein CASSYDWTSASQYF.